Listed below are T cell receptor beta chains from one sample, sequenced in a study of beta chain features in type 1 diabetes. Measured with immunoSEQ multiplex PCR; TCRdb has only the in-frame clones, and not every one. The data contain about 900,000 clones, 15% to 20% of them seen just once; the ten biggest clones take up 0.02% to 0.025%. Sequences were obtained from naive CD4+ T cells from blood. The receptors come from a woman aged 18-29 years in good health. Both conserved end residues are part of each CDR3. A D gene is named only where the DNA matches it firmly. Rows may omit the clone size; those that give it use once, few, many or a size class.

V	J	size	D	DNA	CDR3
TRBV10-3	TRBJ1-5	NA	NA	TGTGCCAGCAGTTACTCGGCAGGGAATAGCAATCAGCCCCAGCATTTT	CASSYSAGNSNQPQHF
TRBV18	TRBJ1-3	NA	NA	TGTGCCAGCTCACCCGAAGGGCCTGGAAACACCATATATTTT	CASSPEGPGNTIYF
TRBV28	TRBJ2-1	NA	NA	TGTGCCAGCAGTTGGTCCGAGTACAATGAGCAGTTCTTC	CASSWSEYNEQFF
TRBV5-4	TRBJ2-1	NA	NA	TGTGCCAGCAGCTTGGATGGGGGGACGCTTGGGTACAATGAGCAGTTCTTC	CASSLDGGTLGYNEQFF
TRBV10-3	TRBJ2-1	NA	TRBD1	TGTGCCATCAGTGATTTGATAGGGACAGTCGCCAATGAGCAGTTCTTC	CAISDLIGTVANEQFF
TRBV10-3	TRBJ2-5	few	NA	TGTGCCATCAGTTCGCGGGAAGAGACCCAGTACTTC	CAISSREETQYF
TRBV6-5	TRBJ1-4	NA	NA	TGTGCCAGCAGTACACTGGGGGATAATGAAAAACTGTTTTTT	CASSTLGDNEKLFF
TRBV28	TRBJ2-1	NA	NA	TGTGCCAGCAGCTCCTCCGGGACCGTCTACGAGCAGTTCTTC	CASSSSGTVYEQFF
TRBV7-2	TRBJ2-2	few	NA	TGTGCCAGCAGCTTACAGTCTCCGAACACCGGGGAGCTGTTTTTT	CASSLQSPNTGELFF
TRBV9	TRBJ2-2	few	NA	TGTGCCAGCAGCGTATCGGGGAAGAACACCGGGGAGCTGTTTTTT	CASSVSGKNTGELFF
TRBV5-6	TRBJ1-1	NA	TRBD1	TGTGCCAGCAGCCCGGACAGGGGAACTGAAGCTTTCTTT	CASSPDRGTEAFF
TRBV15	TRBJ2-5	few	TRBD1	TGTGCCACCAGCAGAGCAGGGGGCGCAGAGACCCAGTACTTC	CATSRAGGAETQYF
TRBV5-4	TRBJ2-7	NA	TRBD1	TGTGCCAGCAGCTATCCGGGACAGGGAATCTACGAGCAGTACTTC	CASSYPGQGIYEQYF
TRBV5-4	TRBJ2-3	NA	NA	TGTGCCAGCAGCTTAACCACAGATACGCAGTATTTT	CASSLTTDTQYF
TRBV5-4	TRBJ2-1	few	NA	TGTGCCAGCAGCTTGCTGCACAATGAGCAGTTCTTC	CASSLLHNEQFF
TRBV5-4	TRBJ2-5	NA	TRBD2	TGTGCCAGCAGACTAGCGGGAGGGCTAGAGACCCAGTACTTC	CASRLAGGLETQYF
TRBV5-4	TRBJ2-5	once	NA	TGTGCCAGCAGCTTGGGGCAGGGGGGGAGACAGACCCAGTACTTC	CASSLGQGGRQTQYF
TRBV15	TRBJ2-4	many	TRBD2	TGTGCCACCAGCATACGGGAGGGCCGAAACATTCAGTACTTC	CATSIREGRNIQYF
TRBV7-2	TRBJ2-3	NA	NA	TGTGCCAGCAGCACGGGACCGAGCACAGATACGCAGTATTTT	CASSTGPSTDTQYF
TRBV5-1	TRBJ2-2	NA	NA	TGCGCCAGCAGCGCAGACAGCACCGGGGAGCTGTTTTTT	CASSADSTGELFF
TRBV2	TRBJ2-7	few	TRBD2	TGTGCCAGCACCCGGACTAGCGGCCGCTCCTACGAGCAGTACTTC	CASTRTSGRSYEQYF
TRBV19	TRBJ2-7	few	TRBD1	TGTGCCACCTCGACAGGGCGATCCTACGAGCAGTACTTC	CATSTGRSYEQYF
TRBV5-6	TRBJ2-1	few	TRBD1	TGTGCCAGCAGCTTGGGTGGGACAGTACTCTACAATGAGCAGTTCTTC	CASSLGGTVLYNEQFF
TRBV19	TRBJ1-4	NA	NA	TGTGCCAGTAGTATGCGAACTAATGAAAAACTGTTTTTT	CASSMRTNEKLFF
TRBV7-2	TRBJ1-5	few	NA	TGTGCCAGCAGCTTAGTGTCACCTTCCAGGGATAGCAATCAGCCCCAGCATTTT	CASSLVSPSRDSNQPQHF
TRBV1	TRBJ2-1	NA	NA	TGCACCAGCAGCCAAGAAAGGCGGTTCTTC	CTSSQERRFF
TRBV7-9	TRBJ2-3	NA	NA	TGTGCCAGCAGCTTAGGGGATCGACAGACTAGTAAGGATACGCAGTATTTT	CASSLGDRQTSKDTQYF
TRBV2	TRBJ2-1	few	TRBD2	TGTGCCAGCACCAGGGAAGGACTAGCGGGAGATCGGCAGTTCTTC	CASTREGLAGDRQFF
TRBV7-2	TRBJ2-1	few	NA	TGTGCCAGCAGCTTACTCCGCTCAAGAGGCGAGCAGTTCTTC	CASSLLRSRGEQFF
TRBV6-6	TRBJ1-1	NA	NA	TGTGCCAGCAGTTACTTGAAGGGTCAACCGGATCCTTTT	CASSYLKGQPDPF
TRBV5-1	TRBJ1-2	NA	TRBD1	TGCGCCAGCAGCCACAGGGGCGGTTCGGGCTACACCTTC	CASSHRGGSGYTF
TRBV27	TRBJ1-2	NA	TRBD1	TGTGCCAGCAGTCTGCGGACAGGACCTACTCTCTATGGCTACACCTTC	CASSLRTGPTLYGYTF
TRBV5-8	TRBJ2-3	NA	NA	TGTGCCAGCAGCTTGGCTCGCGGTGCTGTGGGGATCCCCCCAGATACGCAGTATTTT	CASSLARGAVGIPPDTQYF
TRBV21-1	TRBJ2-3	NA	NA	TGTGCCAGCAGCGACCGGGACAGGGAGAGAGATACGCAGTATTTT	CASSDRDRERDTQYF
TRBV11-3	TRBJ2-3	NA	NA	TGTGCCAGCAGCTCCGGGCGCGGGGTAGATACGCAGTATTTT	CASSSGRGVDTQYF
TRBV28	TRBJ1-4	few	NA	TGTGCCAGCAGTTCCCCCCGAGCCGGTCTGGAAAAACTGTTTTTT	CASSSPRAGLEKLFF
TRBV27	TRBJ1-1	NA	NA	TGTGCCAGCAGTGCGCACCGGAGGAGTAACACTGAAGCTTTCTTT	CASSAHRRSNTEAFF
TRBV4-2	TRBJ2-2	NA	NA	TGTGCCAGCAGCCAAGATTATCGGGGAAGGAGCACCGGGGAGCTGTTTTTT	CASSQDYRGRSTGELFF
TRBV7-9	TRBJ2-2	few	NA	TGTGCCAGCAGCTTAGTTAACACCAACACCGGGGAGCTGTTTTTT	CASSLVNTNTGELFF
TRBV4-3	TRBJ2-7	NA	TRBD2	TGCGCCAGCAGCGATACCGGGACTAGCGGGAAATACGAGCAGTACTTC	CASSDTGTSGKYEQYF
TRBV10-3	TRBJ1-2	NA	NA	TGTGCCATCAGTGCGGCCAGCTATGGCTACACCTTC	CAISAASYGYTF
TRBV4-3	TRBJ2-7	NA	TRBD2	TGCGCCAGCAGCCAAGAAGGGAAGCGGGGTCTACCCCCTTACGAGCAGTACTTC	CASSQEGKRGLPPYEQYF
TRBV10-3	TRBJ2-3	few	NA	TGTGCCATCGAAGAGGGCGGTACAGATACGCAGTATTTT	CAIEEGGTDTQYF
TRBV10-3	TRBJ2-5	NA	NA	TGTGCCATCAAAAACGGGATTAATCATCAAGAGACCCAGTACTTC	CAIKNGINHQETQYF
TRBV10-3	TRBJ1-2	many	TRBD1	TGTGCCATCAGTGGGACAGGCGGGGAGTATGGCTACACCTTC	CAISGTGGEYGYTF
TRBV7-2	TRBJ2-3	NA	NA	TGTGCCAGCAGCTTGTCCGGGTTCGAGTATTTT	CASSLSGFEYF
TRBV7-9	TRBJ2-1	few	TRBD2	TGTGCCAAAGCGGGGGAGGGAAATGAGCAGTTCTTC	CAKAGEGNEQFF
TRBV29-1	TRBJ2-1	few	NA	TGCAGCGCCGTTGGCTACCTTAATTACAATGAGCAGTTCTTC	CSAVGYLNYNEQFF
TRBV4-1	TRBJ2-3	few	NA	TGCGCCAGCAAGACTACCAACACAGATACGCAGTATTTT	CASKTTNTDTQYF
TRBV5-4	TRBJ2-1	NA	TRBD2	TGTGCCAGCAGCTTGAGAGCGGGGACGGGTTATGAGCAGTTCTTC	CASSLRAGTGYEQFF
TRBV6-6	TRBJ1-2	NA	NA	TGTGCCAGCAGTTACACTCCGGACCTAGACTATGGCTACACCTTC	CASSYTPDLDYGYTF
TRBV4-2	TRBJ1-1	NA	TRBD1	TGTGCCAGCAGCCAACCGGACAGGGACACTGAAGCTTTCTTT	CASSQPDRDTEAFF
TRBV21-1	TRBJ2-3	few	NA	TGTGCCAGCAGCAAGGGTCTATCAGATACGCAGTATTTT	CASSKGLSDTQYF
TRBV7-8	TRBJ1-2	NA	NA	TGTGCCAGCAGCCAAACAGGAAACTTCTATGGCTACACCTTC	CASSQTGNFYGYTF